One and the same sample provided the 27 T cell receptor beta chains below, sequenced in a study of blood T cell repertoires in COVID-19. Profiled with immunoSEQ multiplex PCR; TCRdb holds only in-frame clones, not every one. The sample lists more than 75,000 clones; 80% to 85% were seen once. The sequencing sample was made of peripheral blood. These receptors all come from a woman aged 80 or over with active or convalescent COVID-19.

The chain employs TRBV21-1 and TRBJ2-7; the table names TRBD1, a call not compared with the DNA. TRBV21-1 is designated a pseudogene. The CDR3 is made up of 17 amino acids. This CDR3 reads CASSTDRLRGPYYEQYF. For the CDR3, the DNA is TGTGCCAGCAGCACGGACAGACTGAGGGGACCTTACTACGAGCAGTACTTC.

The chain joins TRBV19 to TRBJ1-5; D remains unclear. V was cut by 0 bases and J by 4 bases, with 16 bases left in between. The CDR3 runs to 17 residues. The germline V gene encodes CDR1 LNHDA and CDR2 SQIVND (reference sequence). The CDR3 loop is CASSIDRGRPPNQPQHF. DNA of the CDR3: TGTGCCAGTAGTATAGATCGAGGCCGTCCCCCTAATCAGCCCCAGCATTTT.

The V call is TRBV6-2 or TRBV6-3, the J call TRBJ1-2; D uncertain. CDR3 length equals 11 residues. Trimming stripped 6 bases from V and 7 bases from J, with 9 bases between. Looked up from germline, CDR1 is MNHEY and CDR2 is SVGEGT. As DNA, the CDR3 is TGTGCCAGCAGCCGTACCAGTGGCTACACCTTC. Its translation: CASSRTSGYTF.

This clone occurred a few times. J is TRBJ1-4 and V is TRBV11-2; 9 nucleotides agree with TRBD1. V lost 5 bases, J lost 7 bases, and 5 bases stayed unmatched. This CDR3 region has 14 residues. Germline-derived CDR1 and CDR2 are SGHAT and FQNNGV. Here the CDR3 DNA reads TGTGCCAGCAGCGAAGGGACAGGGCGTGAAAAACTGTTTTTT. Translation gives CASSEGTGREKLFF.

This chain links TRBV10-1 with TRBJ1-4; perhaps TRBD1 as D (5 bases). This CDR3 spans 17 amino acids. CDR1 and CDR2 (germline): WNHNN, SYGVQD (reference sequence). Trimming took 5 bases from V and 0 from J, leaving 16 bases between them. The CDR3 DNA follows: TGCGCCAGCAGTCGACAGACGACTGGGCCAACTAATGAAAAACTGTTTTTT. As protein: CASSRQTTGPTNEKLFF.

Comment on this clone: The same CDR3 can be traced to other DNA sequences in this sample. The V and J genes are TRBV12-3 or TRBV12-4 and TRBJ1-2, with D possibly being TRBD1 (5 bases). V lost 3 bases and J lost 4, with 9 bases in between. The CDR3 has 13 residues. CDR3 in amino acids: CASSLGQGYGYTF. DNA for the CDR3: TGTGCCAGCAGTTTGGGGCAGGGCTATGGCTACACCTTC.

This chain links TRBV28 with TRBJ2-2, with D unresolved. Germline-derived CDR1 and CDR2 are MDHEN and SYDVKM. Trimming left V 7 bases short and J 2 bases short, with 14 bases between. This CDR3 is built from 15 residues. The CDR3: CASTPGQFNTGELFF. In DNA, the CDR3 is TGTGCCAGCACCCCTGGTCAGTTTAACACCGGGGAGCTGTTTTTT.

The J gene is TRBJ2-1, the V gene TRBV18; 7 bases are shared with TRBD2. CDR1 KGHSH and CDR2 LQKENI come from the germline V gene. This CDR3 contains 14 residues. V lost 5 bases, J lost 5 bases, and 6 bases stayed unmatched. This CDR3 is CASSSLSGNNEQFF. CDR3 nucleotide sequence: TGTGCCAGCTCATCCCTCAGCGGGAACAATGAGCAGTTCTTC.

This chain uses TRBV12-3 or TRBV12-4 with TRBJ1-5; no reliable D call. The CDR3 extends over 12 amino acids. V lost 6 bases to trimming and J lost 6 bases, with 9 bases between them. CDR3 in DNA: TGTGCCAGCAGGGCCGCAGTTCAGCCCCAGCATTTT. This codes for CASRAAVQPQHF.

This rearrangement joins TRBV7-9 to TRBJ2-1, with D perhaps TRBD1 (6 bases). This CDR3 comprises 15 residues. Germline V gene data show CDR1 as SEHNR and CDR2 as FQNEAQ (reference sequence). The V and J ends lost 3 bases and 5 bases respectively, with 14 bases between them. The CDR3 here is CASSLRGNGDNEQFF. The CDR3 coding sequence is TGTGCCAGCAGCTTGAGGGGGAATGGGGACAATGAGCAGTTCTTC.

This clone was seen once. This chain joins TRBV10-3 and TRBJ1-2, with D unresolved. The germline CDR1 and CDR2 sequences are ENHRY and SYGVKD. Trimming stripped 4 bases from V and 4 bases from J, with 10 bases between. The CDR3 contains 13 residues. This chain's CDR3 is CAISAEEGYGYTF. The CDR3, as DNA: TGTGCCATCAGTGCTGAGGAAGGCTATGGCTACACCTTC.

The chain links TRBV7-9 to TRBJ2-2; 8 nucleotides align to TRBD2. Trimming cost V 2 bases and J 1 base; bases outside gene matches: 3. Germline V gene lookup returns CDR1 SEHNR and CDR2 FQNEAQ (reference sequence). CDR3 length: 16 residues. DNA for the CDR3: TGTGCCAGCAGCTTAATCGGGAGGGGGAACACCGGGGAGCTGTTTTTT. Its protein product is CASSLIGRGNTGELFF.

The chain has TRBV4-2 and TRBJ2-7; possible D gene TRBD1, 6 bases. Per germline, CDR1 LGHNA and CDR2 YNFKEQ. This CDR3 spans 14 amino acids. V dropped 5 bases and J dropped 5 bases, with 16 bases sitting between them. CDR3 amino acids: CASSVSLGTNEQYF. The DNA of the CDR3 is TGTGCCAGCAGCGTTAGTCTAGGGACAAACGAGCAGTACTTC.

The V call is TRBV7-2, the J call TRBJ2-1; TRBD1 is a possible D gene (6 bases). This CDR3 is 14 amino acids long. V lost 5 bases, J lost 7 bases, and 15 bases lay in between. Per the germline V gene, CDR1 is SGHTA and CDR2 is FQGNSA. The chain's CDR3 is CASSPQGLVNEQFF. DNA for the CDR3: TGTGCCAGCAGCCCACAGGGCTTGGTAAATGAGCAGTTCTTC.

The chain has TRBV13 and TRBJ2-7, with D tentatively TRBD2 (5 bases). The V end lost 5 bases, the J end lost 1 base, and 15 bases lay between the germline ends. Germline V gene data show CDR1 as PRHDT and CDR2 as FYEKMQ (reference sequence). The CDR3 is made up of 15 amino acids. For the CDR3, the DNA is TGTGCCAGCAGCGGCAATCGGAGAGGGTCCTACGAGCAGTACTTC. This translates into CASSGNRRGSYEQYF.

The rearrangement uses TRBV13 and TRBJ1-4; D might be TRBD1 (5 bases). CDR1 is PRHDT and CDR2 is FYEKMQ in the germline V gene (reference sequence). Trimming left V 5 bases short and J 4 bases short, with 14 bases between. The length of the CDR3 is 15 residues. The CDR3 is CASSPPGNLNEKLFF. CDR3 sequence (DNA): TGTGCCAGCAGCCCGCCAGGGAACCTTAATGAAAAACTGTTTTTT.

The chain joins TRBV5-4 to TRBJ2-1; the match to TRBD2 covers 12 bases. The CDR3 is 15 amino acids. Germline lookup yields CDR1 SGHNT and CDR2 YYREEE (reference sequence). V shed 0 bases and J 8 bases; nucleotides not matched to a gene: 3. CDR3 sequence: CASSLGLAGVDEQFF. The CDR3 DNA follows: TGTGCCAGCAGCTTGGGACTAGCGGGAGTCGATGAGCAGTTCTTC.

The chain joins TRBV3-1 (or the pseudogene TRBV3-2) to TRBJ2-4; 15 bases map to TRBD2. CDR1 is LGHDT, CDR2 YNNKEL, per germline (reference sequence). V dropped 1 base and J dropped 16; count of bases not matched to a gene: 5. This CDR3 is 14 amino acids long. CDR3 residues: CASSQAGTSGRFYF. The CDR3 region has the DNA TGTGCCAGCAGCCAAGCCGGGACTAGCGGGAGGTTTTACTTC.

V usage is TRBV19 and J usage is TRBJ1-1; tentatively, D is TRBD1 (6 bases). Between the trimmed V and J ends, which lost 2 bases and 1 base, there was a span of 11 bases. This CDR3 region has 15 residues. Germline V gives CDR1 LNHDA, CDR2 SQIVND (reference sequence). The CDR3 DNA sequence: TGTGCCAGTAGTATACAGGGGACCCCGAACACTGAAGCTTTCTTT. This sequence encodes CASSIQGTPNTEAFF.

This clone showed up just once. The CDR3 protein is CASSSPAGGPPSNYGYTF. In DNA form, the CDR3 reads TGCGCCAGCAGCTCCCCGGCGGGGGGGCCCCCTAGTAACTATGGCTACACCTTC. The chain links TRBV10-1 to TRBJ1-2; a possible D gene is TRBD1 (6 bases). This CDR3 is 18 amino acids long. Trimming stripped 6 bases from V and 1 base from J, with 24 bases between. CDR1 and CDR2 from the germline V gene are WNHNN and SYGVQD (reference sequence).

The DNA for the CDR3 is TGTGCCAGCAGCCCTGCAACTAATGAAAAACTGTTTTTT. Its translation: CASSPATNEKLFF. The rearrangement uses TRBV3-1 (or the pseudogene TRBV3-2) and TRBJ1-4, with D hard to call. This CDR3 region has 13 residues. Trimming stripped 4 bases from V and 0 bases from J, with 3 bases between. Looked up from germline, CDR1 is LGHDT and CDR2 is YNNKEL (reference sequence).

The chain employs TRBV27 and TRBJ2-7; tentatively, D is TRBD2 (6 bases). The CDR3 sequence is 16 residues long. Deletions cut 4 bases from V and 1 base from J, with 17 bases between. Germline V gene data show CDR1 as MNHEY and CDR2 as SMNVEV (reference sequence). The CDR3 protein is CASSSLFGGASYEQYF. The CDR3 DNA reads TGTGCCAGCAGTTCCCTGTTCGGGGGAGCATCCTACGAGCAGTACTTC.

CDR3 DNA sequence: TGCAGCGCAGGGGAGGTGATGGGAAACACCATATATTTT. The encoded protein is CSAGEVMGNTIYF. This chain uses TRBV29-1 with TRBJ1-3, with TRBD1 as a possible D gene (6 bases). The germline gives CDR1 SQVTM, CDR2 ANQGSEA. The CDR3 is 13 amino acids. V was clipped by 7 bases and J by 4 bases, with 14 bases between them.

The chain is built from TRBV19 and TRBJ2-7; 7 bases are shared with TRBD2. The V gene's germline CDR1 is LNHDA and CDR2 SQIVND (reference sequence). The CDR3 covers 16 residues. Losses at the gene ends were 2 bases for V and 6 bases for J; bases not matched to a gene: 13. CDR3 bases: TGTGCCAGTAGTATAACCCTGAGGGCGGGAGACCTCGAGCAGTACTTC. Its protein product is CASSITLRAGDLEQYF.

J is TRBJ1-5 and V is TRBV18; D remains ambiguous. Germline assignment: CDR1 KGHSH and CDR2 LQKENI. V lost 2 bases and J lost 7, with 12 bases in between. There are 14 residues in the CDR3. CDR3: CASSPSVSEQPQHF. The DNA of the CDR3 is TGTGCCAGCTCACCATCGGTTAGTGAGCAGCCCCAGCATTTT. Filled out from reference TRBV18 and TRBJ1-5, the complete variable domain reads NAGVMQNPRHLVRRRGQEARLRCSPMKGHSHVYWYRQLPEEGLKFMVYLQKENIIDESGMPKERFSAEFPKEGPSILRIQQVVRGDSAAYFCASSPSVSEQPQHFGDGTRLSIL.

The chain joins TRBV7-8 to TRBJ1-3; D remains unclear. Trimming took off 1 base at V and 0 bases at J, with 7 bases between the two ends. From germline, CDR1 is SGHVS and CDR2 FQNEAQ. There are 15 residues in the CDR3. DNA for the CDR3: TGTGCCAGCAGCTTAGAGAGTGTCTCTGGAAACACCATATATTTT. Residues: CASSLESVSGNTIYF. Full variable domain (missing parts from reference TRBV7-8 and TRBJ1-3): GAGVSQSPRYKVAKRGQDVALRCDPISGHVSLFWYQQALGQGPEFLTYFQNEAQLDKSGLPSDRFFAERPEGSVSTLKIQRTQQEDSAVYLCASSLESVSGNTIYFGEGSWLTVV.

This clone appeared a few times. The J gene is TRBJ2-3, the V gene TRBV19, with D unclear. Trimming took off 2 bases at V and 6 bases at J, with 18 bases between the two ends. The CDR3 contains 16 residues. Per the germline V gene, CDR1 is LNHDA and CDR2 is SQIVND (reference sequence). This CDR3 reads CASSIYLGGYGDTQYF. CDR3 DNA sequence: TGTGCCAGTAGTATATACCTAGGTGGCTATGGGGATACGCAGTATTTT.